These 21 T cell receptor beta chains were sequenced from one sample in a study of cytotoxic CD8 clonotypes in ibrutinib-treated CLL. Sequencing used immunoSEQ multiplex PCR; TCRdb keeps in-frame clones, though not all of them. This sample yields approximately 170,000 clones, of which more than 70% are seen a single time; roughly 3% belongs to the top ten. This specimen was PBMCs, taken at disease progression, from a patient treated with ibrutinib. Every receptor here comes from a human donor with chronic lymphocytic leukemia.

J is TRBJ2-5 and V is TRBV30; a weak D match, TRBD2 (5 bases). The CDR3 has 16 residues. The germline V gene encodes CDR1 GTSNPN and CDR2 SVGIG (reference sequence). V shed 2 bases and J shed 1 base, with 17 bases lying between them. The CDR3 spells CAWSSPRRGIQETQYF. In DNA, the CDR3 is TGTGCCTGGAGTAGTCCCCGCCGGGGTATCCAAGAGACCCAGTACTTC.

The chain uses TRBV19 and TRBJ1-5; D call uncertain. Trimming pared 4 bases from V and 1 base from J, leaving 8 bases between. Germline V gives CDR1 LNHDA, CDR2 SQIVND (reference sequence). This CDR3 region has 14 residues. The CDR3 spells CASSRPASNQPQHF. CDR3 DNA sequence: TGTGCCAGTAGTAGACCCGCGAGCAATCAGCCCCAGCATTTT.

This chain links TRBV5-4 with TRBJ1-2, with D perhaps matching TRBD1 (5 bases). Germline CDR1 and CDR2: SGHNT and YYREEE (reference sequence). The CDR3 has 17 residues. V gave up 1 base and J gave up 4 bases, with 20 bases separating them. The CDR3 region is CASSLFTGSTSLYGYTF. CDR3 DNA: TGTGCCAGCAGCTTGTTTACAGGATCAACATCACTCTATGGCTACACCTTC. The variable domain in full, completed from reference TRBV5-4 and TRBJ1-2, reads ETGVTQSPTHLIKTRGQQVTLRCSSQSGHNTVSWYQQALGQGPQFIFQYYREEENGRGNFPPRFSGLQFPNYSSELNVNALELDDSALYLCASSLFTGSTSLYGYTFGSGTRLTVV.

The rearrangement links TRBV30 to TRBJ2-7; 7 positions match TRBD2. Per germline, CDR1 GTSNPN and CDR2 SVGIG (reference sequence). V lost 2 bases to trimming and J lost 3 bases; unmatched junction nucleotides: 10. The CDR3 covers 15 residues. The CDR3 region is CAWSTGSLADYEQYF. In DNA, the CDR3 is TGTGCCTGGAGTACCGGTAGCCTAGCGGACTACGAGCAGTACTTC.

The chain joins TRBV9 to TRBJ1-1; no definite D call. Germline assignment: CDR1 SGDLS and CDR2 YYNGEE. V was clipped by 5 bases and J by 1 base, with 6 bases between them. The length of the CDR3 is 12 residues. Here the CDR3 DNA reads TGTGCCAGCAGGGGCCAGAACACTGAAGCTTTCTTT. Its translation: CASRGQNTEAFF.

The chain's CDR3 is CASSQRPGKGRGDGYTF. The CDR3, as DNA: TGTGCCAGCAGCCAACGACCTGGGAAGGGGCGCGGGGATGGCTACACCTTC. V is TRBV7-8 and J is TRBJ1-2; D might be TRBD1 (5 bases). The germline gives CDR1 SGHVS, CDR2 FQNEAQ. Trimming left V 5 bases short and J 6 bases short, with 25 bases between. The CDR3 runs to 17 residues.

The CDR3 DNA reads as TGTGCCAGCAGCGTTACCGGGAGGTGGGACAATGAGCAGTTCTTC. Protein: CASSVTGRWDNEQFF. V is TRBV11-3 and J is TRBJ2-1; 7 bases are a match to TRBD2. With V trimmed by 5 bases and J by 5 bases, 9 bases remained unmatched. There are 15 residues in the CDR3. Per the germline V gene, CDR1 is SGHNT and CDR2 is YENEEA.

The CDR3 spells CATADGSSSGANVLTF. The CDR3 coding sequence is TGTGCCACTGCGGACGGATCTAGTTCTGGGGCCAACGTCCTGACTTTC. The chain employs TRBV19 and TRBJ2-6; D gene uncertain. CDR1 is LNHDA, CDR2 SQIVND, per germline (reference sequence). The ends were cut back, 10 bases at V and 1 base at J, with 17 bases in the middle. This CDR3 has 16 amino acids. Variable domain in full (rest from reference TRBV19 and TRBJ2-6): DGGITQSPKYLFRKEGQNVTLSCEQNLNHDAMYWYRQDPGQGLRLIYYSQIVNDFQKGDIAEGYSVSREKKESFPLTVTSAQKNPTAFYLCATADGSSSGANVLTFGAGSRLTVL.

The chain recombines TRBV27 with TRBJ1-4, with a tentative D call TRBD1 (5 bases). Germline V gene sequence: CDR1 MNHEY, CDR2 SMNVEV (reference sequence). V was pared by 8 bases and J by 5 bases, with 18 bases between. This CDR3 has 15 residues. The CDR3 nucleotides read TGTGCCAGCGCTGCCGGCGGGACGGGGAATGAAAAACTGTTTTTT. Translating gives CASAAGGTGNEKLFF.

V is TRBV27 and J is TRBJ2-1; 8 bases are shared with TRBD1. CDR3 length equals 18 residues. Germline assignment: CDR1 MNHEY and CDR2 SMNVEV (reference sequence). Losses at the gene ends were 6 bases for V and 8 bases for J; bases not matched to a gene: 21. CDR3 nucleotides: TGTGCCAGCAGGCGGAAGACAGGGGTTGGACCCCGCGCGGATGAGCAGTTCTTC. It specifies CASRRKTGVGPRADEQFF.

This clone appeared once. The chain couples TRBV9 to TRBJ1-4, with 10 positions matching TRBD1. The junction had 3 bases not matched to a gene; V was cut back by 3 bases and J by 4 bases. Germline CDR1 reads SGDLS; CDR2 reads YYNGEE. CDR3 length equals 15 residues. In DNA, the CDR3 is TGTGCCAGCAGCGGACAGGGGGCCGGTAATGAAAAACTGTTTTTT. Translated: CASSGQGAGNEKLFF.

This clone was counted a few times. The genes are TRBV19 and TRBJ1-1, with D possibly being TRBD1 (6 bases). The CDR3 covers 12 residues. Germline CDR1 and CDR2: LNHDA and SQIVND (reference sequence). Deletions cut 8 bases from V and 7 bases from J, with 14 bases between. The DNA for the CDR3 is TGTGCCAGTTCCGCCGGGACAAGTGAAGCTTTCTTT. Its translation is CASSAGTSEAFF.

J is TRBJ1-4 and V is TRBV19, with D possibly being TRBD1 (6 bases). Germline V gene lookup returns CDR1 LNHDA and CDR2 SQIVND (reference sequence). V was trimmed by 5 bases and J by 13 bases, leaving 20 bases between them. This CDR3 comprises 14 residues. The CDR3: CASSPNGQSGVLFF. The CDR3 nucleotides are TGTGCCAGTAGTCCGAACGGACAGTCTGGTGTACTGTTTTTT.

DNA of the CDR3: TGTGCCAGCAGCCAAGAGCAACTGCACCCGAACAATGAGCAGTTCTTC. As protein: CASSQEQLHPNNEQFF. The rearrangement links TRBV4-2 to TRBJ2-1, with no clear D. V was trimmed by 0 bases and J by 5 bases, leaving 14 bases between them. The germline V gene encodes CDR1 LGHNA and CDR2 YNFKEQ. CDR3 length: 16 residues.

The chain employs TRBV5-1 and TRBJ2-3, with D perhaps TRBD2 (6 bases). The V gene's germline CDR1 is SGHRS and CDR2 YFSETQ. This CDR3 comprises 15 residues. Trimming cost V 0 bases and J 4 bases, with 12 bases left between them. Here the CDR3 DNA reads TGCGCCAGCAGCTTGGTCGGGGGAAGGGCAGATACGCAGTATTTT. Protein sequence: CASSLVGGRADTQYF.

The CDR3 sequence: CASSDKTDSGNTIYF. CDR3 sequence (DNA): TGTGCCAGCAGCGACAAAACAGACTCTGGAAACACCATATATTTT. The chain has TRBV9 and TRBJ1-3, with no clear D. This CDR3 has 15 residues. V lost 3 bases, J lost 0 bases, and 10 bases lay in between. CDR1 SGDLS and CDR2 YYNGEE come from the germline V gene.

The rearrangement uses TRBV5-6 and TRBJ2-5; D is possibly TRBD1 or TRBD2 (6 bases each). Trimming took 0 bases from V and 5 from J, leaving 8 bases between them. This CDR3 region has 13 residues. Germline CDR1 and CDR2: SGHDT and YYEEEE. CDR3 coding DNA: TGTGCCAGCAGCTTGGGAGGGGGGGAGACCCAGTACTTC. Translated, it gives CASSLGGGETQYF.

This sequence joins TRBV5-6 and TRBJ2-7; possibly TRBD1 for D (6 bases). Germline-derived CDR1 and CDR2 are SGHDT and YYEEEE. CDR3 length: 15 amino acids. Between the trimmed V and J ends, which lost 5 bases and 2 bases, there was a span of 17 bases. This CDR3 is CASSRGRDNAYEQYF. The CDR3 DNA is TGTGCCAGCAGTAGGGGCCGGGACAACGCCTACGAGCAGTACTTC.

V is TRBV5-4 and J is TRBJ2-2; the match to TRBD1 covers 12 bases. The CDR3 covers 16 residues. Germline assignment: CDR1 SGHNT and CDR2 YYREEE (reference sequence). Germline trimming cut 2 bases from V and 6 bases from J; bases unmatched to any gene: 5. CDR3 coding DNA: TGTGCCAGCAGCTTTTTGGGACAGGGGGCGCCCGGGGAGCTGTTTTTT. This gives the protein CASSFLGQGAPGELFF.

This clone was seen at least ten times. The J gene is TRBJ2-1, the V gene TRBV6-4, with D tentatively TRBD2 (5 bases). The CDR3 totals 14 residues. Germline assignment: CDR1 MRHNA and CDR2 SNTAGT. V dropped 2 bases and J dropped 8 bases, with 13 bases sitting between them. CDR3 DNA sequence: TGTGCCAGCAGTGACAGTGGGGAGTCGGATGAGCAGTTCTTC. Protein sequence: CASSDSGESDEQFF.

CDR3 protein: CASTGGGVLRGQFF. The CDR3 coding sequence is TGTGCCAGCACCGGGGGGGGTGTCCTACGAGGGCAGTTCTTC. The chain recombines TRBV28 with TRBJ2-1; the match to TRBD2 covers 8 bases. There are 14 residues in the CDR3. CDR1 MDHEN and CDR2 SYDVKM come from the germline V gene. The V gene end was trimmed by 7 bases and the J gene end by 12 bases; junction bases not matched to a gene: 14.